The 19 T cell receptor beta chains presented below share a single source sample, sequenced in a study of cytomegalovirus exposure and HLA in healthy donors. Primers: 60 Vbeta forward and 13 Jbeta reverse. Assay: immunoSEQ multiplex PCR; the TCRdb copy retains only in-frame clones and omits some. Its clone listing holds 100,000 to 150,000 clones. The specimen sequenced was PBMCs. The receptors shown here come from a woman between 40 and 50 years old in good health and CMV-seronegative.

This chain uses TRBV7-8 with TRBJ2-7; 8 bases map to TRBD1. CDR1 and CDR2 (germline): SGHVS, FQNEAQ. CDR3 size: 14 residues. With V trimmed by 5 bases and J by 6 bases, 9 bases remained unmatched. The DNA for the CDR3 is TGTGCCAGCAGCCTCTTCCGGACAGGGTCCGAGCAGTACGTC. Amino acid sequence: CASSLFRTGSEQYV.

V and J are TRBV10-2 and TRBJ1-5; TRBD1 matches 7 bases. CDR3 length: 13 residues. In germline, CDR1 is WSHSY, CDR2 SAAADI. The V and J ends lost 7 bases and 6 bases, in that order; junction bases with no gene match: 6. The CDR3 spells CASNDRDSQPQHF. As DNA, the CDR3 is TGCGCCAGCAATGACAGGGATTCTCAGCCCCAGCATTTT.

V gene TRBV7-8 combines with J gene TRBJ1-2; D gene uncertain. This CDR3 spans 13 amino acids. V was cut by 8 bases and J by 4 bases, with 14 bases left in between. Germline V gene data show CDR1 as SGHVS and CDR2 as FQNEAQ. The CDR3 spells CASRGSLAYGYTF. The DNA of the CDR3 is TGTGCCAGCCGAGGGTCCCTTGCCTATGGCTACACCTTC.

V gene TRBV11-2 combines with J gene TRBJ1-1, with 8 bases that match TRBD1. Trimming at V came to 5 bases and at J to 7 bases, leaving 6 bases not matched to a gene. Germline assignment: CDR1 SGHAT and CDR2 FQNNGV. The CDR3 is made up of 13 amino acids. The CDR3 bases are TGTGCCAGCAGCATGGACAGGGTAGGTGAAGCTTTCTTT. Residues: CASSMDRVGEAFF.

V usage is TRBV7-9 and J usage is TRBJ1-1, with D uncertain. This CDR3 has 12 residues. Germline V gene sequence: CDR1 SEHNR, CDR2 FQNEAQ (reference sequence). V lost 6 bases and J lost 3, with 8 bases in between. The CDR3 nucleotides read TGTGCCAGCAGTTCGGTCCACACTGAAGCTTTCTTT. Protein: CASSSVHTEAFF.

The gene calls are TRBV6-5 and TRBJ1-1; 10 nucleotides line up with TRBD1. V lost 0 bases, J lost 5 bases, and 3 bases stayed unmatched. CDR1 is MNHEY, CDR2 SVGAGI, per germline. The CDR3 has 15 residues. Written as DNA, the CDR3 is TGTGCCAGCAGTTACTCAGGGACAGGGGAGACTGAAGCTTTCTTT. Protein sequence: CASSYSGTGETEAFF.

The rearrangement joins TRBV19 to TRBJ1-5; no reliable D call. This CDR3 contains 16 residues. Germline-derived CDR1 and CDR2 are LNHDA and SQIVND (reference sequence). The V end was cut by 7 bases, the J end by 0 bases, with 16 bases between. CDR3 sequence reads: CASIPLAGYSNQPQHF. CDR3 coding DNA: TGTGCCAGTATACCCCTCGCGGGTTATAGCAATCAGCCCCAGCATTTT.

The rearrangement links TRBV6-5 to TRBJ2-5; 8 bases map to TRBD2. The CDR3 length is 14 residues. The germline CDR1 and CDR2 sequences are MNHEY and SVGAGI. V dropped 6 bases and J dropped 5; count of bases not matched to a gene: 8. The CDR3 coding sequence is TGTGCCAGCAGAGACGGGGGGGGGTTGGAGACCCAGTACTTC. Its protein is CASRDGGGLETQYF.

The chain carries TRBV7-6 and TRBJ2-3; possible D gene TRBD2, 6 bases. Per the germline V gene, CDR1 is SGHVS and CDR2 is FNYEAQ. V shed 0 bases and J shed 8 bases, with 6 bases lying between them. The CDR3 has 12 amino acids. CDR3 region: CASSLASGTQYF. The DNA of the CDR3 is TGTGCCAGCAGCTTAGCTAGCGGTACGCAGTATTTT.

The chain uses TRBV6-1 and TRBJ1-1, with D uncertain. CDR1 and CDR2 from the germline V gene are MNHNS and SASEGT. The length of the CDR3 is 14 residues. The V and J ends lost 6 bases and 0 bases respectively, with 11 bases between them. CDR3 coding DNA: TGTGCCAGCAGGGTACAGATCCTGAACACTGAAGCTTTCTTT. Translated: CASRVQILNTEAFF.

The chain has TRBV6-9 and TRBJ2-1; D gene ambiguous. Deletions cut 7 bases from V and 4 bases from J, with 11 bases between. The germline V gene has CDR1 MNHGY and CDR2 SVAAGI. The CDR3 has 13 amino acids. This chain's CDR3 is CASTGEWYNEQFF. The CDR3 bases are TGTGCCAGCACCGGAGAATGGTACAATGAGCAGTTCTTC.

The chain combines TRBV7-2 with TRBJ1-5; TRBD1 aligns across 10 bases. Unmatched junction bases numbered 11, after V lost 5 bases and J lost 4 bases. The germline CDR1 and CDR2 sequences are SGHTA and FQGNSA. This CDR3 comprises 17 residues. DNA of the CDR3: TGTGCCAGCAGCCCCGGGGACAGGGGAAAAGGGAATCAGCCCCAGCATTTT. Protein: CASSPGDRGKGNQPQHF.

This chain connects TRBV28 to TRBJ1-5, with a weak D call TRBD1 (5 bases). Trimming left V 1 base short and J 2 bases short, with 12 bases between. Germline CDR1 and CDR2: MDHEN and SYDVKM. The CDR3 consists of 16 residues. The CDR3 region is CASSLSGGGRNQPQHF. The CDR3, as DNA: TGTGCCAGCAGTTTATCGGGGGGGGGTCGCAATCAGCCCCAGCATTTT.

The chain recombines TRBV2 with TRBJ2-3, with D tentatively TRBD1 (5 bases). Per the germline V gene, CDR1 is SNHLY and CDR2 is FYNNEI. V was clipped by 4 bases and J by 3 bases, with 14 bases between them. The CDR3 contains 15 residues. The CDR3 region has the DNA TGTGCCAGCAGTGTGGGGCAGACGGAGACAGATACGCAGTATTTT. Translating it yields CASSVGQTETDTQYF. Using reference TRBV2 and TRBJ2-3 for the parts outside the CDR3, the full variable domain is EPEVTQTPSHQVTQMGQEVILRCVPISNHLYFYWYRQILGQKVEFLVSFYNNEISEKSEIFDDQFSVERPDGSNFTLKIRSTKLEDSAMYFCASSVGQTETDTQYFGPGTRLTVL.

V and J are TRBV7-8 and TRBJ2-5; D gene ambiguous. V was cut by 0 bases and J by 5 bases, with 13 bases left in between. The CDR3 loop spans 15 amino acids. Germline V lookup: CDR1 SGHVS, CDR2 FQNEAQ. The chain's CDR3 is CASSLAFLPPETQYF. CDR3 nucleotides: TGTGCCAGCAGCTTAGCGTTCCTCCCCCCTGAGACCCAGTACTTC.

CDR3 amino acids: CAISAQSHSGNTIYF. In nucleotides, the CDR3 is TGTGCCATCAGTGCTCAGTCTCACTCTGGAAACACCATATATTTT. The genes are TRBV10-3 and TRBJ1-3, with no clear D. V was shortened by 4 bases and J by 0 bases, with 10 bases between the two germline ends. CDR3 size: 15 residues. Germline values: CDR1 ENHRY, CDR2 SYGVKD.

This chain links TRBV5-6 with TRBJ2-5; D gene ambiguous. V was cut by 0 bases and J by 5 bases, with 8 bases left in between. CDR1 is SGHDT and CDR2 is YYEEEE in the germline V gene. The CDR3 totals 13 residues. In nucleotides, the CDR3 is TGTGCCAGCAGCTTGGTTTATTCGGAGACCCAGTACTTC. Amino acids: CASSLVYSETQYF. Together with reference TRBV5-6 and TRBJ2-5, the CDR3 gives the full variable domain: DAGVTQSPTHLIKTRGQQVTLRCSPKSGHDTVSWYQQALGQGPQFIFQYYEEEERQRGNFPDRFSGHQFPNYSSELNVNALLLGDSALYLCASSLVYSETQYFGPGTRLLVL.

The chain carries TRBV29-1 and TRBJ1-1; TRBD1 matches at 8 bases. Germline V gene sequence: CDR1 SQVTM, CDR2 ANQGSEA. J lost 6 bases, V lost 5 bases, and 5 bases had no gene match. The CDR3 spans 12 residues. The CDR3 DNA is TGCAGCGTTCCCCAGGGGGCGGCTGAAGCTTTCTTT. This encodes CSVPQGAAEAFF.

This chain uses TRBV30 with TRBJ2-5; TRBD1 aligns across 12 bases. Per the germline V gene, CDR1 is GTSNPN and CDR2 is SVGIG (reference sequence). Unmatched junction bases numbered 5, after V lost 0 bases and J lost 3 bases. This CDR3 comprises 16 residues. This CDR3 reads CAWSVPGTGGKETQYF. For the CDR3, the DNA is TGTGCCTGGAGTGTACCGGGGACAGGGGGCAAAGAGACCCAGTACTTC. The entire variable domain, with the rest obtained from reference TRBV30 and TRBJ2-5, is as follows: SQTIHQWPATLVQPVGSPLSLECTVEGTSNPNLYWYRQAAGRGLQLLFYSVGIGQISSEVPQNLSASRPQDRQFILSSKKLLLSDSGFYLCAWSVPGTGGKETQYFGPGTRLLVL.